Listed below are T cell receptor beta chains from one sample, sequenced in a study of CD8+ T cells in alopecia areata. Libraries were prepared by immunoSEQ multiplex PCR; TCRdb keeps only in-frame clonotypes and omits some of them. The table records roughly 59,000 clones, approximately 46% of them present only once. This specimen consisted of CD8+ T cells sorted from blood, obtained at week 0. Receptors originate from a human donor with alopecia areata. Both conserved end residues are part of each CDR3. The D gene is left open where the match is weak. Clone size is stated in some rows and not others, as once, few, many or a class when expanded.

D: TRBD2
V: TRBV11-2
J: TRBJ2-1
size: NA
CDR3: CASSLEVAGNYNEQFF
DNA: TGTGCCAGCAGCTTAGAGGTAGCGGGAAACTACAATGAGCAGTTCTTC

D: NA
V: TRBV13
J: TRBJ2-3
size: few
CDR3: CASSATGRGTDTQYF
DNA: TGTGCCAGCAGCGCCACGGGGCGGGGCACAGATACGCAGTATTTT

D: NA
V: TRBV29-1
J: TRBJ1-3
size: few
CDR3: CSVNVQGNGNTIYF
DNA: TGCAGCGTTAACGTCCAGGGGAATGGAAACACCATATATTTT

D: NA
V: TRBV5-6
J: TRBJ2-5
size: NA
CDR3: CASSFEENKETQYF
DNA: TGTGCCAGCAGCTTCGAAGAGAATAAAGAGACCCAGTACTTC

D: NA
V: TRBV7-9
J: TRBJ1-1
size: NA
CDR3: CASLVGTEAFF
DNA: TGTGCCAGTTTGGTGGGGACTGAAGCTTTCTTT

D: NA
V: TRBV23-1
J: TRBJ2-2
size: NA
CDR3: CASSQSTPPRERYHPSGELFF
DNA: TGCGCCAGCAGTCAATCGACCCCCCCCCGGGAGCGTTATCATCCGTCCGGGGAGCTGTTTTTT

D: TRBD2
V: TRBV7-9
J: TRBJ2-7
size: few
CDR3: CASSPGTSGYEQYF
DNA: TGTGCCAGCAGCCCAGGGACTAGCGGCTACGAGCAGTACTTC

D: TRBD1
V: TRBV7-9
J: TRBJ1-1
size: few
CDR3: CASSLQDRANTEAFF
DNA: TGTGCCAGCAGCCTTCAGGACAGGGCAAACACTGAAGCTTTCTTT

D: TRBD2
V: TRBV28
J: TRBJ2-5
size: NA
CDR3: CASSLSASGNQETQYF
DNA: TGTGCCAGCAGTTTGTCCGCTAGCGGGAACCAAGAGACCCAGTACTTC

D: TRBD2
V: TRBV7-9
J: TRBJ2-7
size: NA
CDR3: CASSPGTSGSHDEQYF
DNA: TGTGCCAGCAGCCCTGGGACTAGCGGGAGTCACGACGAGCAGTACTTC

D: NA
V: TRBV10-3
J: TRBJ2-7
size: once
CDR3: CAISEVGRVGSYEQYF
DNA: TGTGCCATCAGTGAGGTTGGGCGGGTGGGCTCCTACGAGCAGTACTTC

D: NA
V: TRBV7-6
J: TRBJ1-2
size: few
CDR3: CASSPDGGFYGYTF
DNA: TGTGCCAGCAGCCCGGATGGTGGATTCTATGGCTACACCTTC

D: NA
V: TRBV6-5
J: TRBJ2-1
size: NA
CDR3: CASRTGLDYNEQFF
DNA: TGTGCCAGCAGAACCGGACTCGATTACAATGAGCAGTTCTTC

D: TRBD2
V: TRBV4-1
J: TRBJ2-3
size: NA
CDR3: CASSQEEREGGSTDTQYF
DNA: TGCGCCAGCAGCCAAGAGGAGCGGGAGGGCGGATCCACAGATACGCAGTATTTT

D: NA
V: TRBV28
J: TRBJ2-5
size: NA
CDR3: CASSFKAGERETQYF
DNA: TGTGCCAGCAGTTTTAAGGCAGGGGAGAGGGAGACCCAGTACTTC

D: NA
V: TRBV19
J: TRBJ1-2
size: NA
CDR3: CASKEYGYTF
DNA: TGTGCCAGTAAGGAGTATGGCTACACCTTC

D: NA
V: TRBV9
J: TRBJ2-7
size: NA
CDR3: CATDLGRELEQYF
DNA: TGTGCCACCGACCTCGGGCGGGAACTTGAGCAGTACTTC

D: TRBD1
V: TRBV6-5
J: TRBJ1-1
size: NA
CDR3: CASSYSIPTGDTEAFF
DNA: TGTGCCAGCAGTTACTCGATCCCGACAGGGGATACTGAAGCTTTCTTT

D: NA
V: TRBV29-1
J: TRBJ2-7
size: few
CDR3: CSVEGASGEQYF
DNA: TGCAGCGTTGAGGGAGCGTCCGGCGAGCAGTACTTC

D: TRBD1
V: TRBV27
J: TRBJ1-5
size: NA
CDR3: CASSLDRGQPQHF
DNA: TGTGCCAGCAGTTTAGACAGGGGGCAGCCCCAGCATTTT

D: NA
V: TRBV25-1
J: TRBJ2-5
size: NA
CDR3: CASSGRNDMLQTQYF
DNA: TGTGCCTCCTCTGGACGGAATGATATGTTGCAGACCCAGTACTTC

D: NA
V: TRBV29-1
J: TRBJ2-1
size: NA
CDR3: CSVEDREPYNEQFF
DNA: TGCAGCGTTGAAGATCGGGAGCCCTACAATGAGCAGTTCTTC

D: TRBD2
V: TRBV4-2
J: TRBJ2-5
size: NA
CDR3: CASSQPIKLAGAGETQYF
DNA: TGTGCCAGCAGCCAACCTATAAAACTAGCGGGAGCGGGGGAGACCCAGTACTTC

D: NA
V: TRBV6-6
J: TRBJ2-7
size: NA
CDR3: CASSFQPTGEAYEQYF
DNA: TGTGCCAGCAGTTTCCAACCTACAGGGGAGGCCTACGAGCAGTACTTC

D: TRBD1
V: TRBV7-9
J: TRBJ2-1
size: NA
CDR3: CASSELTGTGSSYNEQFF
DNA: TGTGCCAGCAGCGAATTAACTGGGACAGGTAGCTCCTACAATGAGCAGTTCTTC

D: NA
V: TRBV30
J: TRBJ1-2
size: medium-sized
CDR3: CAWSGVNSNYGYTF
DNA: TGTGCCTGGAGTGGAGTGAACAGTAACTATGGCTACACCTTC

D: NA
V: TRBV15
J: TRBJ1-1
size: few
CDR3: CATSREGGVHMNTEAFF
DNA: TGTGCCACCAGCAGAGAAGGGGGGGTGCACATGAACACTGAAGCTTTCTTT

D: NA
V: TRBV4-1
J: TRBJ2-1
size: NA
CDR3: CASSHRERDNNEQFF
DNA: TGCGCCAGCAGCCACCGGGAGCGGGACAACAATGAGCAGTTCTTC

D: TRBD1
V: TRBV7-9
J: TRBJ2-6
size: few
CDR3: CASSPGQGKSGANVLTF
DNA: TGTGCCAGCAGCCCCGGACAGGGGAAGTCTGGGGCCAACGTCCTGACTTTC

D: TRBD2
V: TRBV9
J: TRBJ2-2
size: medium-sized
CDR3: CASSPSGGNTGELFF
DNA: TGTGCCAGCAGCCCTAGCGGGGGAAACACCGGGGAGCTGTTTTTT

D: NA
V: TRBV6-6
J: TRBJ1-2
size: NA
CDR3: CASSSLPRPAEGYTF
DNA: TGTGCCAGCAGTTCCCTTCCTCGGCCGGCGGAGGGCTACACCTTC

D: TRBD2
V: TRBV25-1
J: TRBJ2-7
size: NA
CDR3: CASSVQAGAYEQYF
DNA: TGTGCCAGCAGTGTCCAGGCGGGGGCCTACGAGCAGTACTTC

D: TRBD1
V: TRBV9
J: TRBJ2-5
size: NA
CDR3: CASSPPTGSETQYF
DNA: TGTGCCAGCAGCCCGCCGACAGGGTCAGAGACCCAGTACTTC

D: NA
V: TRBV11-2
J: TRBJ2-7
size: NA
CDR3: CASSSRDGRTYEQYF
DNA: TGTGCCAGCAGCTCCCGGGACGGGAGAACCTACGAGCAGTACTTC

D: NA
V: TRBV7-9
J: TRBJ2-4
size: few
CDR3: CASSSPGPITLAKNIQYF
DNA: TGTGCCAGCAGCTCCCCGGGACCGATCACGCTAGCCAAAAACATTCAGTACTTC

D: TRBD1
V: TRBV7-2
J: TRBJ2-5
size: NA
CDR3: CASSSRGLRETQYF
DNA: TGTGCCAGCAGCTCCAGGGGGTTACGGGAGACCCAGTACTTC

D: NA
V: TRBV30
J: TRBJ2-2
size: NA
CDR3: CASDRRDKTTGELFF
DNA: TGTGCCTCTGACCGGCGGGACAAGACCACCGGGGAGCTGTTTTTT

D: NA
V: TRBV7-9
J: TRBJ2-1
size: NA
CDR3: CASRGSEQFF
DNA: TGTGCCAGCAGAGGGAGTGAGCAGTTCTTC

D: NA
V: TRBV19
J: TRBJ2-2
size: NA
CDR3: CASSSQLVIDTGELFF
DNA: TGTGCCAGTAGCTCACAACTGGTGATCGACACCGGGGAGCTGTTTTTT

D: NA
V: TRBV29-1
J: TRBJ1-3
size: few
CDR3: CSVEDWLQSSGNTIYF
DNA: TGCAGCGTTGAAGATTGGTTGCAGAGCTCTGGAAACACCATATATTTT

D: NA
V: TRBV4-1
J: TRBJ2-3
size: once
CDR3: CASSQERSRWSTDTQYF
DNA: TGCGCCAGCAGCCAAGAACGAAGCAGGTGGAGCACAGATACGCAGTATTTT

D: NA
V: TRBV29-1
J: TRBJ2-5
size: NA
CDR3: CSVVVGGAETQYF
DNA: TGCAGCGTTGTTGTTGGGGGCGCAGAGACCCAGTACTTC

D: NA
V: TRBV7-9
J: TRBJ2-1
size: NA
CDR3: CASSRYEQFF
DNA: TGTGCCAGCAGCCGATATGAGCAGTTCTTC

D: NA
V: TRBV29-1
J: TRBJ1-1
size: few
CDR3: CSALGGENTEAFF
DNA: TGCAGCGCTTTAGGGGGAGAAAACACTGAAGCTTTCTTT

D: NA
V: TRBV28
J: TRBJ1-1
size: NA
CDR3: CASSFITLNTEAFF
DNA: TGTGCCAGCAGTTTTATTACCCTGAACACTGAAGCTTTCTTT

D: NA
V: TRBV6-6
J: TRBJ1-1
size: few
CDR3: CASSSPSRTEAFF
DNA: TGTGCCAGCAGTTCACCATCCCGCACTGAAGCTTTCTTT

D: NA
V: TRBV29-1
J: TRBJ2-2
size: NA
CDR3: CSVVGTGELFF
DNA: TGCAGCGTTGTGGGCACCGGGGAGCTGTTTTTT

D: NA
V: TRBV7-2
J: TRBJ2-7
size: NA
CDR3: CASSPWTRTYEQYF
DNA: TGTGCCAGCAGCCCTTGGACGAGGACCTACGAGCAGTACTTC

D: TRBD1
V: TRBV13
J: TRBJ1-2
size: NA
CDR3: CASSLGVDRAGGYTF
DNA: TGTGCCAGCAGCTTAGGGGTGGACAGGGCCGGCGGCTACACCTTC

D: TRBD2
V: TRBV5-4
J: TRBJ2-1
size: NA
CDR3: CASSLPTSGRNNEQFF
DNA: TGTGCCAGCAGCCTACCGACTAGCGGAAGAAACAATGAGCAGTTCTTC

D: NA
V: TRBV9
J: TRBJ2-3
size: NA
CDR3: CASSESPFSRADTQYF
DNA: TGTGCCAGCAGTGAGAGCCCTTTTAGCAGGGCAGATACGCAGTATTTT

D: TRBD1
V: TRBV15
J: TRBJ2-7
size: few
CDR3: CATSRDPGGEQYF
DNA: TGTGCCACCAGCAGAGATCCAGGGGGCGAGCAGTACTTC